The next 10 T cell receptor beta chains were all read from a single sample in a study of shared clonotypes between healthy human individuals. The data were produced by immunoSEQ multiplex PCR, yet TCRdb's version contains in-frame clones alone and is incomplete. The sample has 950,000 to 1,100,000 clones; 75% to 80% are singletons. The sample was memory CD4+ T cells from PBMCs. Stated subset: CD45RA-negative fraction. Receptors were obtained from a young man in good health. Some clones in this sample may be carry-over from other donors' samples.

The chain combines TRBV5-1 with TRBJ1-2; no reliable D call. Germline V lookup: CDR1 SGHRS, CDR2 YFSETQ. Trimming shortened V by 4 bases and J by 8 bases, and 18 bases separated the two germline ends. The CDR3 sequence is 14 residues long. The CDR3 loop reads CASSPRTQSLGYTF. CDR3 nucleotides: TGCGCCAGCAGCCCCCGGACCCAATCGTTGGGCTACACCTTC.

This clone was observed at least ten times. The chain carries TRBV9 and TRBJ2-2; 12 bases are a match to TRBD2. Germline loops: CDR1 SGDLS, CDR2 YYNGEE. Losses at the gene ends were 2 bases for V and 5 bases for J; bases not matched to a gene: 4. The CDR3 covers 16 residues. This CDR3 reads CASSVTSGSWTGELFF. The DNA of the CDR3 is TGTGCCAGCAGCGTGACTAGCGGGAGCTGGACCGGGGAGCTGTTTTTT.

In this sample, this clone turned up a few times. A far larger clone differs by one base, so this is likely a read error. Other nucleotide sequences in the sample specify the same CDR3. CDR3 bases: TGTGCCAGCAGCTACTCTGGAAACACCATATATTTT. Translating gives CASSYSGNTIYF. This chain links TRBV2 with TRBJ1-3; the D is unclear. The CDR3 loop spans 12 amino acids. Deletions cut 6 bases from V and 0 bases from J, with 3 bases between. From germline, CDR1 is SNHLY and CDR2 FYNNEI.

This clone is a singleton in its sample. This chain connects TRBV6-5 to TRBJ2-5; D uncertain. Germline CDR1 is MNHEY and CDR2 is SVGAGI. V shed 0 bases and J shed 4 bases, with 9 bases lying between them. The CDR3 has 14 amino acids. DNA of the CDR3: TGTGCCAGCAGTTACTCGAGGTCGGGAGAGACCCAGTACTTC. Translation: CASSYSRSGETQYF.

CDR3 protein: CASSFAAPYEQYF. Here the CDR3 DNA reads TGTGCCAGCAGCTTTGCGGCTCCCTACGAGCAGTACTTC. The chain couples TRBV7-2 to TRBJ2-7; D gene uncertain. V dropped 3 bases and J dropped 2 bases, with 8 bases sitting between them. This CDR3 region has 13 residues. Germline V gives CDR1 SGHTA, CDR2 FQGNSA.

This chain links TRBV6-5 with TRBJ2-5; no clear D. Trimming left V 5 bases short and J 2 bases short, with 12 bases between. CDR3 length: 14 residues. From germline, CDR1 is MNHEY and CDR2 SVGAGI. CDR3 protein: CASSVLGSQETQYF. The CDR3 nucleotides read TGTGCCAGCAGTGTCCTAGGATCACAAGAGACCCAGTACTTC.

The chain couples TRBV5-4 to TRBJ2-7, with 8 nucleotides matching TRBD2. There are 15 residues in the CDR3. Germline CDR1 reads SGHNT; CDR2 reads YYREEE (reference sequence). Trimming at V came to 3 bases and at J to 6 bases, leaving 11 bases not matched to a gene. The CDR3 spells CASSSPGLGAAEQYF. The CDR3 bases are TGTGCCAGCAGCTCACCGGGACTAGGGGCCGCCGAGCAGTACTTC. Complete variable domain (other parts from reference TRBV5-4 and TRBJ2-7): ETGVTQSPTHLIKTRGQQVTLRCSSQSGHNTVSWYQQALGQGPQFIFQYYREEENGRGNFPPRFSGLQFPNYSSELNVNALELDDSALYLCASSSPGLGAAEQYFGPGTRLTVT.

In DNA, the CDR3 is TGTGCCAGCAGCCTGAGAAATTCGGGTTACAATGAGCAGTTCTTC. This translates into CASSLRNSGYNEQFF. The chain joins TRBV9 to TRBJ2-1; unclear D gene. CDR1 is SGDLS, CDR2 YYNGEE, per germline. This CDR3 region has 15 residues. The V end was cut by 4 bases, the J end by 4 bases, with 15 bases between.

This clone was detected a few times. The chain links TRBV5-1 to TRBJ2-5, with 9 positions matching TRBD2. Trimming removed 0 bases from V and 5 bases from J; junction bases left unmatched: 11. Germline V gene sequence: CDR1 SGHRS, CDR2 YFSETQ. The CDR3 contains 17 residues. In DNA form, the CDR3 reads TGCGCCAGCAGCTTGGGTGCTAGCGGGATCCAGGGGGAGACCCAGTACTTC. Its translation is CASSLGASGIQGETQYF.

In its sample, this clone was seen a few times. The sample has other DNA sequences that encode this CDR3 too. The CDR3 DNA reads as TGTGCCAGCAGCTTGGCGAACACCATATATTTT. Translated, it gives CASSLANTIYF. The chain uses TRBV7-2 and TRBJ1-3; D is undetermined. Trimming shortened V by 3 bases and J by 7 bases, and 4 bases separated the two germline ends. The CDR3 covers 11 residues. From germline, CDR1 is SGHTA and CDR2 FQGNSA.